This TCR beta chain was captured in a study of early T cells in non-severe SARS-CoV-2 infection. CDR3 length equals 17 residues. Germline CDR1 and CDR2: SGHDN and FVKESK. With V trimmed by 3 bases and J by 1 base, 6 bases remained unmatched. From the 5' RACE reads, TCRdb called clonotypes with MiXCR, one entry per CDR3 protein. The repertoire holds 55,000 to 80,000 distinct CDR3 sequences, with roughly an eighth as singletons. A single count supports this clonotype. The sequence was obtained from an adult who was a healthcare worker with PCR-confirmed SARS-CoV-2 infection or an uninfected control (not recorded which). The chain carries TRBV14 and TRBJ2-1, with TRBD2 matching over 10 bases. Sequencing was performed on whole blood, taken at baseline. The CDR3 DNA sequence: TGTGCCAGCAGCCAGGGGACTAGCGCATATTCCTACAATGAGCAGTTCTTC. Encoded protein: CASSQGTSAYSYNEQFF.